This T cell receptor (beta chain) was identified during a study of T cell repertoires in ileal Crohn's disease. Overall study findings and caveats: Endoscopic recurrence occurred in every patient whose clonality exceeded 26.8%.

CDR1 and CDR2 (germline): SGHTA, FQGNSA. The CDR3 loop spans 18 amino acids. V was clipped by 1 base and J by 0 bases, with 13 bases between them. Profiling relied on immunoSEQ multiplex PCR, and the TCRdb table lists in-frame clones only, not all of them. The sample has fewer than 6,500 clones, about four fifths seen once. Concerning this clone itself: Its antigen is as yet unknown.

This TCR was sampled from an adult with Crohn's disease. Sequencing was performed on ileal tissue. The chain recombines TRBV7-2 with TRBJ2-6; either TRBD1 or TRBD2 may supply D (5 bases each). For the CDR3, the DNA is TGTGCCAGCAGCTTAGGTGGGACGTTGAGCTCTGGGGCCAACGTCCTGACTTTC. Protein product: CASSLGGTLSSGANVLTF.